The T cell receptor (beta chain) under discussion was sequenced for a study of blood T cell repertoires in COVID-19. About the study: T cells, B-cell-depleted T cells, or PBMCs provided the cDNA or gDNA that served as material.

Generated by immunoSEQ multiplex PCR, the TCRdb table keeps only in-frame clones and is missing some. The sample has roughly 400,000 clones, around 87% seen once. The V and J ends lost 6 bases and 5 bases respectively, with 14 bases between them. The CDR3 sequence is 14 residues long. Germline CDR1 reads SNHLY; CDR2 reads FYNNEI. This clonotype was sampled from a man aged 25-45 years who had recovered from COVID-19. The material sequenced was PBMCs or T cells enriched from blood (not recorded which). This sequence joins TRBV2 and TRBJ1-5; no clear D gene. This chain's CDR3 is CASRHSAGDQPQHF. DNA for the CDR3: TGTGCCAGCAGACATAGCGCCGGGGATCAGCCCCAGCATTTT.